A selection of T cell receptor beta chains follows, all from one sample in a study of control samples from healthy donors and cancer patients. The table came from immunoSEQ multiplex PCR; TCRdb's copy has only in-frame clones and leaves some out. The sample has 63,000 or so clones; roughly 84% are singletons. Material: blood. These receptors were collected from a man in his fifties in good health. CDR3s leave out the opening cysteine and the closing phenylalanine or tryptophan. Fields, in order: J gene, V gene, CDR3 protein.

TRBJ1-4,TRBV15,ATSHGQGPLANEKLF
TRBJ2-7,TRBV7-6,ASSLVRPSFSSYEQY
TRBJ1-5,TRBV19,ASSIPRRSNQPQH
TRBJ1-4,TRBV4-3,ASSQDPGLRGEKLF
TRBJ1-4,TRBV9,ASSVHWGQGEKLF
TRBJ1-3,TRBV7-9,ASSLEGFSGNTIY
TRBJ1-1,TRBV19,ASSDRTVNTEAF
TRBJ2-3,TRBV19,ASSPGTASDTQY
TRBJ2-7,TRBV7-2,ASSLGLAGYYEQY
TRBJ2-2,TRBV5-1,ASSPGLAEFTGELF
TRBJ2-3,TRBV6-6,ASSDRRGAGDTQY
TRBJ1-4,TRBV18,ASSPGQGREKLF
TRBJ1-1,TRBV6-2/TRBV6-3,ASSYSKANTEAF
TRBJ2-2,TRBV5-1,ASSLLQGGTGELF
TRBJ2-3,TRBV3-1/TRBV3-2,ASRGRASGRSGTDTQY
TRBJ1-2,TRBV5-4,ASSTDPMDSGYT
TRBJ2-6,TRBV7-9,ASSTDSGANVLT
TRBJ1-6,TRBV11-2,ASSLDPGRINSPLH
TRBJ2-4,TRBV21-1,ASSCVPRGTGLAKNIQY
TRBJ2-5,TRBV4-2,ASSHAKGGKETQY
TRBJ1-4,TRBV25-1,ASSQGATGEKLF
TRBJ2-7,TRBV5-4,ASSLVDGSYEQY
TRBJ2-7,TRBV6-6,ASSSDSWRSYEQY
TRBJ1-4,TRBV20-1,SAGGEKLF
TRBJ1-1,TRBV10-3,AIKRGEGTEAF
TRBJ2-5,TRBV4-3,ASSQDGELAGGAETQY
TRBJ1-3,TRBV3-1/TRBV3-2,ASSRRTAAGNTIY
TRBJ1-1,TRBV19,ASGDRVNTEAF
TRBJ1-2,TRBV27,AVGGLATNYGYT
TRBJ1-4,TRBV6-5,ASSSRGAGLGEKLF
TRBJ2-3,TRBV27,ASSLRGLGTQY
TRBJ1-1,TRBV11-2,ASSSPWRGGLNTEAF
TRBJ1-4,TRBV6-5,ASSPGTGINQGLF
TRBJ2-1,TRBV5-1,ASRVTSEQF
TRBJ2-7,TRBV7-9,ASEVTGGSYEQY
TRBJ1-2,TRBV6-5,ASFNRGLRNYGYT
TRBJ2-2,TRBV7-6,ASSLDRGRHTGELF
TRBJ2-2,TRBV9,ASSAGLAGTGELF
TRBJ2-2,TRBV9,ASSVVSGSGGELF
TRBJ2-1,TRBV27,ASSLFTSGGNNEQF
TRBJ2-7,TRBV19,ASSVFRGLSYEQY
TRBJ1-6,TRBV24-1,ATRQNSNSPLH
TRBJ1-1,TRBV7-3,ASSFLYRGVITEAF
TRBJ2-7,TRBV27,ASSQPRDRAIHDPYEQY
TRBJ1-2,TRBV25-1,ASSVGRSANYGYT
TRBJ1-3,TRBV6-5,ASTGGIGNTIY
TRBJ2-3,TRBV4-2,ASSLSGTSGGGTGTDTQY
TRBJ2-7,TRBV6-2/TRBV6-3,ASSRTSGFYEQY
TRBJ2-1,TRBV6-5,ASSYGLAGYEQF
TRBJ2-5,TRBV24-1,ATSDRTSGSRRETQY
TRBJ2-3,TRBV12-3/TRBV12-4,ASSLNTDTQY
TRBJ1-5,TRBV10-3,AIAGEYSNQPQH
TRBJ2-3,TRBV20-1,SASDGGMGNTQY
TRBJ2-3,TRBV11-2,ASSRWGGRATDTQY
TRBJ1-2,TRBV5-1,ASRTVGGRGLYGYT
TRBJ1-1,TRBV6-5,ASRRTGEEAF